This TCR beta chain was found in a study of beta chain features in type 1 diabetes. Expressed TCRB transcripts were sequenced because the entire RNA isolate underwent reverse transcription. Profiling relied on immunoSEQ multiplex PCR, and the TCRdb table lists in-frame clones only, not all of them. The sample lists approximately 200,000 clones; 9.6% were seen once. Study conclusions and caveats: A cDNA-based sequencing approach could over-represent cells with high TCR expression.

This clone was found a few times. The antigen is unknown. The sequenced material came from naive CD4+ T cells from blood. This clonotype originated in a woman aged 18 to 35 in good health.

The CDR3 here is CASSPAGGHGYTF. In DNA form, the CDR3 reads TGCGCCAGCAGCCCGGCAGGGGGCCATGGCTACACCTTC. This chain joins TRBV5-1 and TRBJ1-2, with TRBD1 matching 8 bases. V lost 4 bases and J lost 6; bases outside the gene matches: 5. The CDR3 loop spans 13 amino acids. Looked up from germline, CDR1 is SGHRS and CDR2 is YFSETQ.